What follows is one TCR beta chain and its context. The sample is drawn from a study of spatial heterogeneity in lung cancer. At the level of the study: The study observed each unique TCR and UMI combination more than ten times on average in raw reads.

Specified time point: sample taken at primary tumor resection. Unsorted samples of tumor, nontumor lung or frozen PBMC had their whole RNA sequenced. In the library, each TCR cDNA molecule bore its own unique molecular identifier. TCRdb processed the 5' RACE reads anew with MiXCR; each CDR3 protein has one entry. The sample yields about 85,000 distinct CDR3 sequences, approximately 21% seen once. The CDR3 length is 15 residues. Unmatched junction bases numbered 7, after V lost 3 bases and J lost 5 bases. The germline gives CDR1 SGHTA, CDR2 FQGNSA. This TCR came from a male donor with early-stage non-small cell lung cancer. Source: PBMCs, taken at surgery. The chain employs TRBV7-2 and TRBJ2-7; 10 bases agree with TRBD1. The CDR3 DNA sequence: TGTGCCAGCAGCTTCCGCGACAGGGGGCTCCACGAGCAGTACTTC. This sequence encodes CASSFRDRGLHEQYF.